A few counts support the clone carrying this T cell receptor beta chain. HIV-negative, healthy adults without recent acute infections or vaccinations were the donors. The sample belongs to a study of shared clonotypes between healthy human individuals. Sequencing used immunoSEQ multiplex PCR; TCRdb keeps in-frame clones, though not all of them. The sample carries 2 million to 2.5 million clones, roughly 94% recorded once. The CDR3 extends over 11 amino acids. Germline values: CDR1 GTSNPN, CDR2 SVGIG (reference sequence). The junction had 2 bases not matched to a gene; V was cut back by 5 bases and J by 4 bases.

The chain joins TRBV30 to TRBJ2-7; 7 nucleotides agree with TRBD1. The clonotype was recovered from a man aged 18-30 years in good health. Sequencing was carried out using naive CD4+ T cells sorted from blood. Subset described: CD45RA+ positively selected. The CDR3 nucleotides are TGTGCCTGGGACAGGGAGTACGAGCAGTACTTC. Its translation: CAWDREYEQYF.